This entry lists 27 T cell receptor beta chains sequenced from one sample in a study of technical replicates of blood from a handful of donors (dated by TCRdb to about 2017). The library was prepared using the immunoSEQ multiplex PCR assay. TCRdb limited this immuneACCESS table to in-frame rearrangements with V and J called. A share of clones is missing; checked studies link under half to unresolved V genes, and the rest is unexplained. This sample has 79,000 or so clones in its table, and 90% to 95% of those were observed once. The leading ten clones occupy 0.2% to 0.25% of the sample. Sequencing input: T cells isolated from PBMCs. Receptors were obtained from a human donor in good health.

This rearrangement joins TRBV30 to TRBJ2-1; TRBD2 is a possible D gene (5 bases). In germline, CDR1 is GTSNPN, CDR2 SVGIG (reference sequence). The CDR3 has 12 amino acids. V lost 4 bases, J lost 10 bases, and 14 bases lay in between. CDR3 loop: CAWNAGTPEQFF. In DNA, the CDR3 is TGTGCCTGGAATGCGGGCACCCCAGAGCAGTTCTTC. Drawing the rest from reference TRBV30 and TRBJ2-1, the complete variable domain is SQTIHQWPATLVQPVGSPLSLECTVEGTSNPNLYWYRQAAGRGLQLLFYSVGIGQISSEVPQNLSASRPQDRQFILSSKKLLLSDSGFYLCAWNAGTPEQFFGPGTRLTVL.

The V call is TRBV5-1, the J call TRBJ2-1; 10 bases fit TRBD2. CDR3 length equals 17 residues. CDR1 SGHRS and CDR2 YFSETQ come from the germline V gene. Trimming removed 0 bases from V and 6 bases from J; junction bases left unmatched: 9. The CDR3 loop reads CASSLVPAGGLGNEQFF. The CDR3 nucleotides read TGCGCCAGCAGCTTGGTTCCAGCGGGAGGGTTGGGCAATGAGCAGTTCTTC.

The V call is TRBV5-1, the J call TRBJ2-7, with TRBD1 matching 10 bases. This CDR3 region has 15 residues. V shed 5 bases and J 4 bases; nucleotides not matched to a gene: 9. CDR1 SGHRS and CDR2 YFSETQ come from the germline V gene. The CDR3 spells CASRERDRGVYEQYF. In nucleotides, the CDR3 is TGCGCCAGCAGGGAAAGGGACAGGGGCGTGTACGAGCAGTACTTC.

The chain is built from TRBV11-2 and TRBJ2-7, with a tentative D call TRBD2 (5 bases). CDR1 SGHAT and CDR2 FQNNGV come from the germline V gene. V lost 5 bases and J lost 0, with 8 bases in between. This CDR3 has 13 residues. DNA for the CDR3: TGTGCCAGCAGCGGAGGTGCCTCCTACGAGCAGTACTTC. Protein sequence: CASSGGASYEQYF.

The V gene is TRBV7-9, the J gene TRBJ1-5; the D gene is possibly TRBD1 (6 bases). The V end lost 5 bases, the J end lost 3 bases, and 11 bases lay between the germline ends. Germline values: CDR1 SEHNR, CDR2 FQNEAQ (reference sequence). This CDR3 spans 14 amino acids. As DNA, the CDR3 is TGTGCCAGCAGCCGCGGACAGCCCAATCAGCCCCAGCATTTT. This sequence encodes CASSRGQPNQPQHF.

The genes are TRBV19 and TRBJ2-1; perhaps TRBD2 as D (5 bases). In germline, CDR1 is LNHDA, CDR2 SQIVND (reference sequence). The CDR3 consists of 15 residues. Trimming shortened V by 6 bases and J by 0 bases, and 12 bases separated the two germline ends. The CDR3 here is CASSLHAGSYNEQFF. In nucleotides, the CDR3 is TGTGCCAGTAGCCTGCATGCGGGCTCCTACAATGAGCAGTTCTTC.

V usage is TRBV7-9 and J usage is TRBJ2-4, with D possibly matching TRBD1 (5 bases). Trimming removed 3 bases at V and 7 bases at J, with 16 bases between. Per germline, CDR1 SEHNR and CDR2 FQNEAQ (reference sequence). The CDR3 is 15 residues long. CDR3 in DNA: TGTGCCAGCAGCTTTATAGTAGGGGTGGCGAACATTCAGTACTTC. Protein product: CASSFIVGVANIQYF.

V usage is TRBV7-9 and J usage is TRBJ1-3; 12 nucleotides match TRBD1. The CDR3 is made up of 17 amino acids. The V gene end was trimmed by 5 bases and the J gene end by 7 bases; junction bases not matched to a gene: 12. Germline V lookup: CDR1 SEHNR, CDR2 FQNEAQ (reference sequence). The DNA for the CDR3 is TGTGCCAGCAGCGGACCGGGACAGGGGGCCCGACCCAACACCATATATTTT. Encoded protein: CASSGPGQGARPNTIYF.

The genes are TRBV10-3 and TRBJ2-1; 16 nucleotides match TRBD2. This CDR3 region has 18 residues. Germline CDR1 reads ENHRY; CDR2 reads SYGVKD. V lost 0 bases to trimming and J lost 9 bases; unmatched junction nucleotides: 8. The CDR3 sequence is CAISESNRGLAGGGEQFF. The CDR3, as DNA: TGTGCCATCAGTGAGTCGAATCGGGGACTAGCGGGAGGGGGTGAGCAGTTCTTC.

The V call is TRBV11-3, the J call TRBJ1-5; D is uncertain. Germline V gene lookup returns CDR1 SGHNT and CDR2 YENEEA. Deletions cut 2 bases from V and 7 bases from J, with 12 bases between. This CDR3 region has 14 residues. DNA of the CDR3: TGTGCCAGCAGCTTACGAGGTTTTGAACAGCCCCAGCATTTT. This encodes CASSLRGFEQPQHF.

V gene TRBV11-3 combines with J gene TRBJ2-7; TRBD2 agrees at 10 bases. Germline V gene sequence: CDR1 SGHNT, CDR2 YENEEA. The CDR3 length is 17 residues. After removal of 0 bases from V and 4 bases from J, the junction contained 9 bases not matched to a gene. The CDR3 region is CASSLDLSSGGSYEQYF. CDR3 DNA: TGTGCCAGCAGCTTAGATCTATCTAGCGGGGGATCATACGAGCAGTACTTC.

This chain joins TRBV7-9 and TRBJ1-4, with D possibly TRBD1 on 6 matching bases. This CDR3 region has 15 residues. Looked up from germline, CDR1 is SEHNR and CDR2 is FQNEAQ (reference sequence). Trimming pared 7 bases from V and 8 bases from J, leaving 20 bases between. The CDR3: CASTLTGGATEKLFF. For the CDR3, the DNA is TGTGCCAGCACCCTTACGGGGGGCGCCACAGAAAAACTGTTTTTT.

This chain connects TRBV9 to TRBJ2-2, with D unclear. CDR3 length: 14 residues. Germline V gene sequence: CDR1 SGDLS, CDR2 YYNGEE. The V and J ends lost 0 bases and 1 base respectively, with 4 bases between them. The CDR3 nucleotides are TGTGCCAGCAGCGTAGTAGAGAACACCGGGGAGCTGTTTTTT. It is translated as CASSVVENTGELFF.

This sequence joins TRBV18 and TRBJ2-1, with D hard to call. The CDR3 loop spans 15 amino acids. CDR1 KGHSH and CDR2 LQKENI come from the germline V gene. Trimming left V 3 bases short and J 5 bases short, with 14 bases between. CDR3 sequence reads: CASSPIAAINNEQFF. CDR3 sequence (DNA): TGTGCCAGCTCACCCATAGCAGCTATTAACAATGAGCAGTTCTTC.

The gene calls are TRBV19 and TRBJ2-3; D may be TRBD1 (7 bases). V lost 5 bases and J 2 bases, leaving 23 bases between the germline ends. The CDR3 runs 18 residues. CDR1 LNHDA and CDR2 SQIVND come from the germline V gene (reference sequence). The CDR3 nucleotides are TGTGCCAGTAGTGGGCAGGGGGAGGTTCGGGGCCCCACAGATACGCAGTATTTT. The encoded protein is CASSGQGEVRGPTDTQYF. The complete variable domain, with remaining parts taken from reference TRBV19 and TRBJ2-3, reads DGGITQSPKYLFRKEGQNVTLSCEQNLNHDAMYWYRQDPGQGLRLIYYSQIVNDFQKGDIAEGYSVSREKKESFPLTVTSAQKNPTAFYLCASSGQGEVRGPTDTQYFGPGTRLTVL.

This rearrangement joins TRBV7-9 to TRBJ2-1, with D possibly TRBD2 on 5 matching bases. The CDR3 extends over 14 amino acids. Germline CDR1 and CDR2: SEHNR and FQNEAQ (reference sequence). Trimming took off 3 bases at V and 7 bases at J, with 13 bases between the two ends. CDR3 nucleotide sequence: TGTGCCAGCAGCTTTGGGCCCGGAGGAAATGAGCAGTTCTTC. It encodes CASSFGPGGNEQFF.

The V and J genes are TRBV27 and TRBJ1-3, with 7 bases aligning to TRBD1. The V and J ends lost 6 bases and 0 bases, in that order; junction bases with no gene match: 2. The CDR3 consists of 14 residues. Germline CDR1 is MNHEY and CDR2 is SMNVEV (reference sequence). CDR3 in amino acids: CASRTGSSGNTIYF. In nucleotides, the CDR3 is TGTGCCAGCAGGACAGGGAGCTCTGGAAACACCATATATTTT.

This chain uses TRBV6-1 with TRBJ2-7; 8 nucleotides match TRBD1. CDR3 size: 14 residues. Germline V gene data show CDR1 as MNHNS and CDR2 as SASEGT. V lost 8 bases and J lost 3; bases outside the gene matches: 9. This CDR3 is CASRTGLSVYEQYF. CDR3 coding DNA: TGTGCCAGCCGGACAGGGCTATCCGTCTACGAGCAGTACTTC.

The V call is TRBV2, the J call TRBJ1-2, with TRBD1 matching over 7 bases. Trimming removed 9 bases from V and 5 bases from J; junction bases left unmatched: 6. CDR1 and CDR2 from the germline V gene are SNHLY and FYNNEI. This CDR3 spans 12 amino acids. The CDR3 DNA sequence: TGTGCCAGTGTAGACAGGGATTATGGCTACACCTTC. Translation: CASVDRDYGYTF.

The chain recombines TRBV10-3 with TRBJ1-2; D remains unclear. The CDR3 sequence is 14 residues long. V gave up 5 bases and J gave up 4 bases, with 14 bases separating them. CDR1 is ENHRY and CDR2 is SYGVKD in the germline V gene. The CDR3 coding sequence is TGTGCCATCAGTCCCCTTGAGGGCTTCTATGGCTACACCTTC. It specifies CAISPLEGFYGYTF.

This clone appeared once. The chain carries TRBV27 and TRBJ1-2, with TRBD1 matching over 9 bases. The germline gives CDR1 MNHEY, CDR2 SMNVEV (reference sequence). The CDR3 is made up of 13 amino acids. After removal of 5 bases from V and 3 bases from J, the junction contained 1 base not matched to a gene. CDR3 loop: CASSRQGDYGYTF. The CDR3 DNA reads as TGTGCCAGCAGTCGACAGGGGGACTATGGCTACACCTTC.

V usage is TRBV2 and J usage is TRBJ1-6; 10 bases map to TRBD1. From germline, CDR1 is SNHLY and CDR2 FYNNEI. CDR3 size: 17 residues. J was trimmed by 10 bases and V by 4 bases; bases with no gene match: 13. The CDR3 spells CASSAGWMTGGESPLHF. CDR3 in DNA: TGTGCCAGCAGTGCAGGCTGGATGACAGGGGGCGAATCACCCCTCCACTTT.

The genes are TRBV6-4 and TRBJ2-1, with 11 bases fitting TRBD2. V lost 3 bases to trimming and J lost 4 bases; unmatched junction nucleotides: 2. The CDR3 length is 15 residues. CDR1 is MRHNA, CDR2 SNTAGT, per germline. CDR3 DNA: TGTGCCAGCAGTGAGTTAGCGGGGGGGTACAATGAGCAGTTCTTC. Protein sequence: CASSELAGGYNEQFF.

The CDR3 DNA is TGCGCCAGCAGACATACTGAGCGGGGCTCCTACAATGAGCAGTTCTTC. Translation: CASRHTERGSYNEQFF. The V and J genes are TRBV4-1 and TRBJ2-1; 7 bases line up with TRBD2. The CDR3 totals 16 residues. Germline CDR1 and CDR2: MGHRA and YSYEKL. The trim removed 6 bases at V and 0 bases at J, leaving 8 bases unmatched.

J is TRBJ1-4 and V is TRBV30; 9 positions match TRBD1. With 3 bases clipped from V and 6 bases from J, the junction kept 2 bases outside the gene matches. This CDR3 region has 13 residues. Per germline, CDR1 GTSNPN and CDR2 SVGIG (reference sequence). CDR3 in DNA: TGTGCCTGGAGCGACAGGGGGGATGAAAAACTGTTTTTT. Translated, it gives CAWSDRGDEKLFF. Complete variable domain (other parts from reference TRBV30 and TRBJ1-4): SQTIHQWPATLVQPVGSPLSLECTVEGTSNPNLYWYRQAAGRGLQLLFYSVGIGQISSEVPQNLSASRPQDRQFILSSKKLLLSDSGFYLCAWSDRGDEKLFFGSGTQLSVL.

This chain uses TRBV28 with TRBJ1-3; TRBD1 agrees at 7 bases. The trim removed 3 bases at V and 4 bases at J, leaving 9 bases unmatched. Germline values: CDR1 MDHEN, CDR2 SYDVKM. This CDR3 has 16 residues. CDR3 sequence reads: CASSFRGGSLGNTIYF. The CDR3 bases are TGTGCCAGCAGTTTTCGAGGGGGCTCCCTCGGAAACACCATATATTTT.

The J gene is TRBJ1-5, the V gene TRBV2; D gene uncertain. Trimming took off 8 bases at V and 4 bases at J, with 15 bases between the two ends. Germline V gene lookup returns CDR1 SNHLY and CDR2 FYNNEI. The CDR3 runs to 14 residues. CDR3 protein: CASGVEEGNQPQHF. The CDR3 nucleotides read TGTGCCAGCGGTGTAGAAGAGGGAAATCAGCCCCAGCATTTT.